This entry describes one T cell receptor (beta chain). This clone was seen a single time. Its antigen is unknown. Qualities for individual bases were not recorded, and no much larger clone is one base off. Other DNA sequences within the sample encode an identical CDR3. Using the deep immunoSEQ assay, multiplex PCR amplified TCR CDR3 regions from genomic DNA. Extracted genomic DNA from each cell subset was distributed evenly across all wells of several immunoSEQ 96-well plates, and each plate was treated as a replicate. For sorted subsets, each replicate PCR was loaded with 200 ng genomic DNA, equivalent to about 30,000 T cell genomes. Purified libraries were measured with a Qubit 3.0 fluorometer, size-checked on a Bioanalyzer 2100, and measured again with the KAPA Library Quantification kit. A separate single-read 150-cycle Illumina NextSeq 550 flow cell was used to sequence each immunoSEQ 96-well plate. For the original study's pipeline: The immunoSEQ output contained only junctional sequences without quality scores, so filtering could not match that applied to full-length reads. To assign V/J genes and CDR3, sequences were annotated against IMGT germline references using PyIR, a Python wrapper for IgBLAST v1.9. Reads were removed for weak V/J assignments (E-value above 1e-6), missing CDR3, stop codons, out-of-frame junctions, or ambiguous translated residues. V3J clonotypes were defined as sequences sharing an identical inferred V gene, J gene, and CDR3 amino acid sequence. Percentage overlap between repertoires was calculated by dividing the number of shared unique clonotypes by the size of the smaller repertoire. Repertoire richness was assessed with RTK rarefaction, the Chao1 estimator, and Recon v2.1 estimates of unobserved clonotypes. For all TCRbeta clonotypes obtained by the gDNA method from several donors, generation probabilities were computed with OLGA. TCRdb holds this immuneACCESS table with in-frame rearrangements only. Some clones are missing; in checked studies, unresolved V genes explain under half, and the rest has no known cause. V, J and clone size derive from that table, while D and trimming were established from the DNA sequence. The sample has about 550,000 clones on record, 95% of them singletons. Of the sample, about 0.11% is held by the ten largest clones.

CD8 naive samples were obtained by positive selection for CCR7 among CD45RO-negative cells, yielding a CD45RA+CCR7+ population from which TemRA cells were excluded. The donors were healthy, HIV-negative adults who had no recently reported acute infections or vaccinations. All donors were Caucasian adults living in Nashville, Tennessee, USA. Blood was obtained by leukapheresis, after which PBMCs were separated by Ficoll-Histopaque density gradient centrifugation and cryopreserved in liquid nitrogen vapor phase. Analytical flow cytometry was used to check the purity and quantity of each magnetically sorted T cell population. Genomic DNA was isolated from every sorted fraction and measured by UV absorbance on a Nanodrop 2000c. The sample comes from a study of shared clonotypes between healthy human individuals (dated by TCRdb to 2020 to 2022). Regarding the research as a whole: The cohort included a few men and a couple of women between 18 and 49 years of age. For each donor, CD4 naive and CD4 memory were each run on three plates, CD8 naive on two plates, and CD8 memory on one plate. The study deeply sequenced blood TCR repertoires of about 5 healthy adults to estimate repertoire size and the extent of clonotype sharing between individuals. Libraries were prepared and TCR repertoires were sequenced by different laboratories using diverse techniques, in order to increase sequencing depth and limit assay-specific biases. Per donor, leukapheresis produced somewhere between about 0.9 and 9 billion PBMCs. Results the study describes overall, beyond this receptor: Based on pairwise subsampling, the degree of clonotype sharing among donors was expected to be affected by sequencing depth. Sampling was restricted to blood, and TCR repertoires in tissues likely differ from the TCR repertoires found in blood. Across a few donors, approximately 5% of naive CD4, more than 3% of naive CD8, 2.3% of memory CD4, and 0.4% of memory CD8 clonotypes were shared. The small number of donors limited the genetic and exposure-history diversity represented. Compared with non-shared clonotypes, clonotypes shared by all four sorted-subset donors had higher generation probabilities. Naive subsets generally had larger estimated clonotype richness than memory subsets. Even with the large sequencing depth, rarefaction of the sorted-subset datasets indicated that sequencing was incomplete.

From cysteine to phenylalanine, the CDR3 is 12 amino acids long. Just CDR3 DNA is preserved here, 36 bases in frame from base 1. The junction carries 7 bases between V and J, which are trimmed by 3 bases and 4 bases respectively. CDR1 and CDR2 are read off the germline V gene (reference sequence) as SEHNR and FQNEAQ. The receptor was isolated from a woman aged 25 to 39 in good health. The receptor chain draws on TRBV7-9 and TRBJ2-7; the D segment cannot be called with confidence. The material sequenced was naive CD8+ T cells sorted from blood. The cell subset or site label of this sample denotes: CD45RA+CCR7+. The DNA is TGTGCCAGCAGCTTTCAAGGGTACGAGCAGTACTTC. This encodes CASSFQGYEQYF. When the CDR3 is completed using the reference TRBV7-9 and TRBJ2-7 genes on either side, the full variable domain is DTGVSQNPRHKITKRGQNVTFRCDPISEHNRLYWYRQTLGQGPEFLTYFQNEAQLEKSRLLSDRFSAERPKGSFSTLEIQRTEQGDSAMYLCASSFQGYEQYFGPGTRLTVT.